The source of this T cell receptor beta chain is a study of CD8 T cells in ankylosing spondylitis. V lost 5 bases, J lost 6 bases, and 14 bases lay in between. The germline CDR1 and CDR2 sequences are SGHNT and YENEEA. The CDR3 runs to 14 residues. This clonotype was seen a few times. The antigen is unknown. Each TCR beta library was made by quantitative 5'-RACE that incorporated molecular barcodes. Using its own MiXCR run on the 5' RACE reads, TCRdb lists one record per CDR3 protein. Among approximately 550,000 distinct CDR3 sequences listed, more than 9.5% were seen once. Study conclusions and caveats: There was a TCR beta motif, made of 7 to 9 highly homologous variants, that appeared characteristic of ankylosing spondylitis blood. Within peripheral blood, clones linked to disease were CD8+ and relatively rare.

J is TRBJ2-4 and V is TRBV11-3; no clear D gene. This TCR derives from a male donor with ankylosing spondylitis. Source material: blood, either unsorted or a sorted T cell fraction (not recorded which). CDR3 loop: CASSPSAVRNIQYF. CDR3 in DNA: TGTGCCAGCAGCCCTAGTGCCGTAAGAAACATTCAGTACTTC.